The 15 T cell receptor beta chains in this list originate from one sample, sequenced in a study of blood T cell repertoires in COVID-19. The assay was immunoSEQ multiplex PCR, and TCRdb's table has in-frame clones only and misses some. The sample yields around 140,000 clones, approximately 88% seen once. The sample taken for sequencing was peripheral blood. These receptors originate from a woman in her 50s with acute or convalescent COVID-19.

This clone was observed a few times. The J gene is TRBJ1-2, the V gene TRBV15; D ambiguous. CDR3 size: 13 residues. Germline-derived CDR1 and CDR2 are LNHNV and YYDKDF (reference sequence). V was shortened by 3 bases and J by 5 bases, with 10 bases between the two germline ends. The CDR3 sequence is CATSRDLAYGYTF. The CDR3 DNA follows: TGTGCCACCAGCAGGGACTTAGCGTATGGCTACACCTTC. The full variable domain, with the rest looked up from reference TRBV15 and TRBJ1-2, is DAMVIQNPRYQVTQFGKPVTLSCSQTLNHNVMYWYQQKSSQAPKLLFHYYDKDFNNEADTPDNFQSRRPNTSFCFLDIRSPGLGDTAMYLCATSRDLAYGYTFGSGTRLTVV.

CDR3 sequence reads: CASSQRRDWGETQYF. CDR3 DNA sequence: TGTGCCAGCAGCCAAAGGCGGGATTGGGGAGAGACCCAGTACTTC. J is TRBJ2-5 and V is TRBV3-1 (or the pseudogene TRBV3-2); maybe TRBD2 (6 bases). V dropped 2 bases and J dropped 4 bases, with 14 bases sitting between them. CDR3 length: 15 amino acids. The germline CDR1 and CDR2 sequences are LGHDT and YNNKEL (reference sequence).

This chain uses TRBV7-9 with TRBJ2-7; 8 bases are shared with TRBD2. This CDR3 contains 15 residues. Trimming at V came to 5 bases and at J to 0 bases, leaving 6 bases not matched to a gene. Germline V gives CDR1 SEHNR, CDR2 FQNEAQ (reference sequence). The CDR3 DNA reads TGTGCCAGCAGCCCGGGAGGGGGGTCCTCCTACGAGCAGTACTTC. Protein: CASSPGGGSSYEQYF.

This clone has a handful of counts. V gene TRBV3-1 (or the pseudogene TRBV3-2) combines with J gene TRBJ1-5; the D gene is possibly TRBD1 (6 bases). Germline V gives CDR1 LGHDT, CDR2 YNNKEL (reference sequence). The CDR3 sequence is 14 residues long. V lost 6 bases and J 6 bases, leaving 15 bases between the germline ends. The CDR3 region is CASSTRGSAQPQHF. The DNA for the CDR3 is TGTGCCAGCAGTACCAGGGGCTCGGCTCAGCCCCAGCATTTT.

V and J are TRBV5-1 and TRBJ2-3; tentative D call: TRBD2 (5 bases). The CDR3 is made up of 15 amino acids. CDR1 is SGHRS and CDR2 is YFSETQ in the germline V gene. The V end lost 5 bases, the J end lost 0 bases, and 13 bases lay between the germline ends. The CDR3 nucleotides read TGCGCCAGCAGAACGACCGGGGAGAGCACAGATACGCAGTATTTT. It codes for CASRTTGESTDTQYF.

The rearrangement uses TRBV5-1 and TRBJ1-1; D not resolved. The CDR3 is 15 amino acids. CDR1 is SGHRS, CDR2 YFSETQ, per germline. Between the trimmed V and J ends, which lost 0 bases and 2 bases, there was a span of 11 bases. The CDR3 region is CASSLGGDLNTEAFF. CDR3 in DNA: TGCGCCAGCAGCTTGGGTGGAGACCTAAACACTGAAGCTTTCTTT. Drawing the rest from reference TRBV5-1 and TRBJ1-1, the complete variable domain is KAGVTQTPRYLIKTRGQQVTLSCSPISGHRSVSWYQQTPGQGLQFLFEYFSETQRNKGNFPGRFSGRQFSNSRSEMNVSTLELGDSALYLCASSLGGDLNTEAFFGQGTRLTVV.

J is TRBJ1-5 and V is TRBV10-3; no firm D call. Per the germline V gene, CDR1 is ENHRY and CDR2 is SYGVKD. V lost 1 base, J lost 3 bases, and 4 bases lay in between. The CDR3 spans 13 residues. Here the CDR3 DNA reads TGTGCCATCAGTGAGTTATCCAATCAGCCCCAGCATTTT. It translates to CAISELSNQPQHF.

The chain uses TRBV1 and TRBJ2-7; the table assigns TRBD2, which was not confirmed against the DNA. TRBV1 is an annotated pseudogene. The CDR3 length is 14 residues. The CDR3 protein is CTSSSGTSFYEQYF. CDR3 in DNA: TGCACCAGCAGCTCGGGGACTAGCTTTTACGAGCAGTACTTC.

The V call is TRBV6-5, the J call TRBJ1-1; D call uncertain. The germline V gene has CDR1 MNHEY and CDR2 SVGAGI. The germline V and J ends were trimmed by 0 bases and 4 bases, with 6 bases remaining between them. The CDR3 has 13 residues. DNA of the CDR3: TGTGCCAGCAGTTACTCGATCGGCACTGAAGCTTTCTTT. Its protein product is CASSYSIGTEAFF.

In its sample, this clone was seen a few times. This chain links TRBV10-1 with TRBJ2-7; TRBD2 matches at 9 bases. V was clipped by 6 bases and J by 3 bases; unmatched bases: 6. Germline CDR1 WNHNN, CDR2 SYGVQD (reference sequence). This CDR3 comprises 14 residues. CDR3 in DNA: TGCGCCAGCAGCGACCTGACTAGCGGCTACGAGCAGTACTTC. It is translated as CASSDLTSGYEQYF.

The genes are TRBV29-1 and TRBJ2-3; 11 bases are shared with TRBD2. The CDR3 consists of 17 residues. The J segment lost 6 bases and the V segment lost 3 bases, leaving 14 bases of the junction unmatched. CDR1 is SQVTM and CDR2 is ANQGSEA in the germline V gene. DNA of the CDR3: TGCAGCGTTGAGGAACTCCTACTAGCGGGGGCTGGGGATACGCAGTATTTT. It translates to CSVEELLLAGAGDTQYF.

The V call is TRBV14, the J call TRBJ1-2; TRBD1 matches 7 bases. Germline V CDR1 and CDR2: SGHDN, FVKESK. The V and J ends lost 2 bases and 4 bases, in that order; junction bases with no gene match: 10. This CDR3 is 16 amino acids long. CDR3: CASSQRLGTAVYGYTF. In DNA, the CDR3 is TGTGCCAGCAGCCAACGCCTCGGGACAGCGGTCTATGGCTACACCTTC. Supplemented by reference TRBV14 and TRBJ1-2, the full variable domain reads EAGVTQFPSHSVIEKGQTVTLRCDPISGHDNLYWYRRVMGKEIKFLLHFVKESKQDESGMPNNRFLAERTGGTYSTLKVQPAELEDSGVYFCASSQRLGTAVYGYTFGSGTRLTVV.

This sequence joins TRBV5-1 and TRBJ2-3, with 9 bases matching TRBD1. Germline V gene lookup returns CDR1 SGHRS and CDR2 YFSETQ. The CDR3 sequence is 15 residues long. V was clipped by 3 bases and J by 4 bases; unmatched bases: 6. CDR3 sequence (DNA): TGCGCCAGCAGCTCCGGACAGGGGAATTCAGATACGCAGTATTTT. Protein sequence: CASSSGQGNSDTQYF. Variable domain in full (rest from reference TRBV5-1 and TRBJ2-3): KAGVTQTPRYLIKTRGQQVTLSCSPISGHRSVSWYQQTPGQGLQFLFEYFSETQRNKGNFPGRFSGRQFSNSRSEMNVSTLELGDSALYLCASSSGQGNSDTQYFGPGTRLTVL.

V usage is TRBV6-5 and J usage is TRBJ1-2; D is possibly TRBD1 (6 bases). V lost 6 bases and J 0 bases, leaving 14 bases between the germline ends. Germline CDR1 reads MNHEY; CDR2 reads SVGAGI. The CDR3 sequence is 15 residues long. CDR3 nucleotide sequence: TGTGCCAGCAGCGGGGGGGGCACCTCTAACTATGGCTACACCTTC. It encodes CASSGGGTSNYGYTF.

This clone was seen a few times. V usage is TRBV19 and J usage is TRBJ1-1, with D perhaps matching TRBD1 (5 bases). V was clipped by 5 bases and J by 0 bases, with 10 bases between them. CDR1 LNHDA and CDR2 SQIVND come from the germline V gene (reference sequence). The CDR3 contains 14 residues. Written as DNA, the CDR3 is TGTGCCAGTAGTCTCGGGGGTATGAACACTGAAGCTTTCTTT. Translating it yields CASSLGGMNTEAFF.